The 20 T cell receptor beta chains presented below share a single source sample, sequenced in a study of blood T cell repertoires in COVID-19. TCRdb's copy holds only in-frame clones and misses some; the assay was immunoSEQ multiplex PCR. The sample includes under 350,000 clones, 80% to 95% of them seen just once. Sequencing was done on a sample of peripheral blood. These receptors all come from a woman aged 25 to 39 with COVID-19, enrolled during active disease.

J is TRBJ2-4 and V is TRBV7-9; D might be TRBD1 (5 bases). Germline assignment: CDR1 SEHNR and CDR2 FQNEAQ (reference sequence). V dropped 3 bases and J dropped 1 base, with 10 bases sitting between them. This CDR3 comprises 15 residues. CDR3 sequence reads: CASSLGPWAKNIQYF. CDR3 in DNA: TGTGCCAGCAGCTTGGGGCCTTGGGCCAAAAACATTCAGTACTTC.

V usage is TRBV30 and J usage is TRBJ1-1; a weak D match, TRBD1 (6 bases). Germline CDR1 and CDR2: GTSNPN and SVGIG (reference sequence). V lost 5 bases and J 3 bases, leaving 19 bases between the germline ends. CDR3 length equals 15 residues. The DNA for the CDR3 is TGTGCCTGGGCGGGACATCCAAAATCGGACACTGAAGCTTTCTTT. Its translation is CAWAGHPKSDTEAFF.

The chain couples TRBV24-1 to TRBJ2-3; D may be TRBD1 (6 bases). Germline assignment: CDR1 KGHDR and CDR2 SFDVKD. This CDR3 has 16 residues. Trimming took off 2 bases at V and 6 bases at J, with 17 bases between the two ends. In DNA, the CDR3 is TGTGCCACCAGTGATTCGAACAGGGTGGGCGCCGATACGCAGTATTTT. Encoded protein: CATSDSNRVGADTQYF.

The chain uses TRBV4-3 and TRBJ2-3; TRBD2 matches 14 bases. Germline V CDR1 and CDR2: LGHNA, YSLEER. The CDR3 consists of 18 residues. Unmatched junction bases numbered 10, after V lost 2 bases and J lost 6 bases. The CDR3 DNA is TGCGCCAGCAGCCAATCACCGGGACTAGCGGGAGTTCGGGATACGCAGTATTTT. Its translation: CASSQSPGLAGVRDTQYF.

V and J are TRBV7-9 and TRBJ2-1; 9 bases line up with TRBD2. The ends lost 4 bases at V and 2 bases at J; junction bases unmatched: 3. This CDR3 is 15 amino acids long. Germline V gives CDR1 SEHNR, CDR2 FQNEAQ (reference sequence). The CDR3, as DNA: TGTGCCAGCAGCTCCACTAGCGGGCCCTACAATGAGCAGTTCTTC. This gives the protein CASSSTSGPYNEQFF.

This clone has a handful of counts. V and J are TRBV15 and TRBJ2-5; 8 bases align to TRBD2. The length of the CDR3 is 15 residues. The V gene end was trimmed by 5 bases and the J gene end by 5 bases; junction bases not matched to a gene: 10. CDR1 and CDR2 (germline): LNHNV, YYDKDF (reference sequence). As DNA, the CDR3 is TGTGCCACCAGCTCCCGGAGCGGGAGTGGGGAGACCCAGTACTTC. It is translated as CATSSRSGSGETQYF.

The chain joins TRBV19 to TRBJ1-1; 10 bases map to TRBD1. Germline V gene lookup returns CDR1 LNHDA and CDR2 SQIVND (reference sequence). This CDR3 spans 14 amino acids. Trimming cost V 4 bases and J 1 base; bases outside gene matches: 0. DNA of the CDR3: TGTGCCAGTAGTAGGACAGGGGGGAACACTGAAGCTTTCTTT. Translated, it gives CASSRTGGNTEAFF.

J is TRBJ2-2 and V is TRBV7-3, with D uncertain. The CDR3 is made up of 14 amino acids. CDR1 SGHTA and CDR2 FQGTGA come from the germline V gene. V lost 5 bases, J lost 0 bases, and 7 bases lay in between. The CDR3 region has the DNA TGTGCCAGCAGCCCCGGTCCGAACACCGGGGAGCTGTTTTTT. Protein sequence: CASSPGPNTGELFF.

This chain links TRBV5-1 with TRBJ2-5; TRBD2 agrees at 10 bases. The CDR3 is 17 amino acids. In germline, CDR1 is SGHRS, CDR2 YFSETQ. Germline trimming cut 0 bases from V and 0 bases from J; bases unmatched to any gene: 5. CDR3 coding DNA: TGCGCCAGCAGCTTGGGGGCTAGCGGGAGTTACCAAGAGACCCAGTACTTC. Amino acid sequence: CASSLGASGSYQETQYF.

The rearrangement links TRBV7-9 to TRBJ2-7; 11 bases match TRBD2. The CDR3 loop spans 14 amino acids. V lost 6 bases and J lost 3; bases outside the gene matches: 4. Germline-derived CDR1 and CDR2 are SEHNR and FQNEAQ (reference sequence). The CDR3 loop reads CASRPGTSGYEQYF. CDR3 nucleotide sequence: TGTGCCAGCAGACCCGGGACTAGCGGCTACGAGCAGTACTTC.

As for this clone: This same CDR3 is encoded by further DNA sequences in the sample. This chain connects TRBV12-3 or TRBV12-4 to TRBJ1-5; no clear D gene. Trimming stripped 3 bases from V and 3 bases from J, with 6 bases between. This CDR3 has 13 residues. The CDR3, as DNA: TGTGCCAGCAGTTTCGGGTCCAATCAGCCCCAGCATTTT. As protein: CASSFGSNQPQHF.

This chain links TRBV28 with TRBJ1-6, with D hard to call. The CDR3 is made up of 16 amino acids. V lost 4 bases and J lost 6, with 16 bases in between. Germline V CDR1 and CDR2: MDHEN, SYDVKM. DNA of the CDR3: TGTGCCAGCAGTTACGTCGGGGTAGATGGTAATTCACCCCTCCACTTT. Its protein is CASSYVGVDGNSPLHF.

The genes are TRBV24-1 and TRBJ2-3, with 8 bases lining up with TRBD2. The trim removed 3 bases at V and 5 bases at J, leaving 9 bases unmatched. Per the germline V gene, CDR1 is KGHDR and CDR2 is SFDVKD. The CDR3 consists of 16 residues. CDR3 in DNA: TGTGCCACCAGTGATCCTATAGCGGGAAGTGAAGATACGCAGTATTTT. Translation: CATSDPIAGSEDTQYF.

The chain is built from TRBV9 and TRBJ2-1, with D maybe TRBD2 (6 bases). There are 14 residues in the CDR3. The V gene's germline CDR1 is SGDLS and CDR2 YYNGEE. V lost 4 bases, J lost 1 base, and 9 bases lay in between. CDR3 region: CASSQGLSYNEQFF. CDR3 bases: TGTGCCAGCAGCCAGGGACTTTCCTACAATGAGCAGTTCTTC.

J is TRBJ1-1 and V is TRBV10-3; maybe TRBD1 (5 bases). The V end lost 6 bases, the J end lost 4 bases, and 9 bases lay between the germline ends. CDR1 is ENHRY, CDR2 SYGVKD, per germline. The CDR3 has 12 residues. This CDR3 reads CAISAGGTEAFF. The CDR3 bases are TGTGCCATCAGCGCGGGGGGCACTGAAGCTTTCTTT.

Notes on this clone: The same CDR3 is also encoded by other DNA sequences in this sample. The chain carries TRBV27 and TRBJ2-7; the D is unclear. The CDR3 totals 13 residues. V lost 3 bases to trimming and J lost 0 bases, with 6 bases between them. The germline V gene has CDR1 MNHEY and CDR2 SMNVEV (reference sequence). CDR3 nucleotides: TGTGCCAGCAGTTTGGGCCGCTCCTACGAGCAGTACTTC. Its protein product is CASSLGRSYEQYF.

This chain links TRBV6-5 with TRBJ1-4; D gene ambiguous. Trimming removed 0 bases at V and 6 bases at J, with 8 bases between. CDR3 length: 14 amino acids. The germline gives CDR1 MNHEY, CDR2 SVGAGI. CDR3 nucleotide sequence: TGTGCCAGCAGTTACTCAGCCTTCCATGAAAAACTGTTTTTT. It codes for CASSYSAFHEKLFF.

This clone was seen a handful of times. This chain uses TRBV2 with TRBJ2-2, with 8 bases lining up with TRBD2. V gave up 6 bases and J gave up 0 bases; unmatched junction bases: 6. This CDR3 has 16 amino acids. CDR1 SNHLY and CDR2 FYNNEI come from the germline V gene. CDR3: CASRSRLAPNTGELFF. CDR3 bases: TGTGCCAGCAGGAGTAGACTAGCGCCGAACACCGGGGAGCTGTTTTTT.

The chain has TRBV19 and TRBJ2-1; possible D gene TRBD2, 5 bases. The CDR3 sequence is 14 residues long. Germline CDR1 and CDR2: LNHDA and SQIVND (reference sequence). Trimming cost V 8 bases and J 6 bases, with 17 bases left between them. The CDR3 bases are TGTGCCAGTGTAGGTAGCGCCGCGGGCAATGAGCAGTTCTTC. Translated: CASVGSAAGNEQFF.

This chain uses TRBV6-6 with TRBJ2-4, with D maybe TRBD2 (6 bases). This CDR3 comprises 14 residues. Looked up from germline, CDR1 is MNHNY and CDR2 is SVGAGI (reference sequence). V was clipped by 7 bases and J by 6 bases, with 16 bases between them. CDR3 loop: CASTQGLRGNIQYF. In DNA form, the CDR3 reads TGTGCCAGCACCCAAGGTCTGCGGGGAAACATTCAGTACTTC.